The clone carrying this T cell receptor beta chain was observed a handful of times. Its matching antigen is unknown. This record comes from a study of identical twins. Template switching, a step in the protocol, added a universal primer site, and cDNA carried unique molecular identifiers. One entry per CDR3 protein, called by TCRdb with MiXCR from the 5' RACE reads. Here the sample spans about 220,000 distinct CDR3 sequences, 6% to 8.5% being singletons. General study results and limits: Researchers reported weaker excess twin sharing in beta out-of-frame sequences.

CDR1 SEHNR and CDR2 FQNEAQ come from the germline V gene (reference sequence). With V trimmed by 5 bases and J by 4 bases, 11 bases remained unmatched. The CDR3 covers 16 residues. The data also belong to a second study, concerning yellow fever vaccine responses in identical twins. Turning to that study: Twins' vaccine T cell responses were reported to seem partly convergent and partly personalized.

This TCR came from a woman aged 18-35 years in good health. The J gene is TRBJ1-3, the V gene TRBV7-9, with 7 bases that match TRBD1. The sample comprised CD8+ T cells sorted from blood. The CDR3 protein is CASSPRNDRAGNTIYF. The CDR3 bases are TGTGCCAGCAGCCCACGCAACGACAGGGCGGGAAACACCATATATTTT.